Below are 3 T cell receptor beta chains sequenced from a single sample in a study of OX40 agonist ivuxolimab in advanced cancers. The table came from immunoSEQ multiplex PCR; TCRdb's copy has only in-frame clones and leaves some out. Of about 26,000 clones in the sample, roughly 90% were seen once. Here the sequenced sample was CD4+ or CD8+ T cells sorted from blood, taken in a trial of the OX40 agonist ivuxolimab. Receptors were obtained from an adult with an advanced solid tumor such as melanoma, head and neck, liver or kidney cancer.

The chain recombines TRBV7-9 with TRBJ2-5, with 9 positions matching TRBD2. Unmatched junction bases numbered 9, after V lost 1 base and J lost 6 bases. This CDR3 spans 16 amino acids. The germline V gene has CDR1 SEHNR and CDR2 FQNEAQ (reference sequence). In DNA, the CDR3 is TGTGCCAGCAGCTTAGTTGGCGGGGGGGCCCCGAAGACCCAGTACTTC. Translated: CASSLVGGGAPKTQYF.

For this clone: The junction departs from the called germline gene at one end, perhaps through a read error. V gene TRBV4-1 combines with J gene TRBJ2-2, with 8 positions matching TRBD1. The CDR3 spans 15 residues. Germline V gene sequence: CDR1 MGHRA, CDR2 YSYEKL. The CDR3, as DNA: TGTGCCAGCAGCCAAGCGGACAGGGAAACCGGGGAGCTGTTTTTT. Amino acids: CASSQADRETGELFF.

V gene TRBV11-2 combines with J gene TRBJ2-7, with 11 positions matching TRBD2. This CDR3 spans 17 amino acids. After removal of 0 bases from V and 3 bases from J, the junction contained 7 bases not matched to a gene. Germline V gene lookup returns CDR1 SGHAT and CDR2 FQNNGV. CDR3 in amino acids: CASSLETWGLAVYEQYF. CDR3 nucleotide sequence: TGTGCCAGCAGCTTAGAGACCTGGGGACTAGCGGTCTACGAGCAGTACTTC.